This T cell receptor beta chain was captured in a study of shared T cell receptors in the human thymus (dated by TCRdb to the early 2020s). General notes on the study: The study examined how self-reactive, shared T-cell receptor alpha chains are generated in the human thymus.

The CDR3 has 16 amino acids, counting the end cysteine and phenylalanine. Just the 48-base CDR3 DNA is kept, in frame starting at base 1. V gives up 3 bases and J gives up 1 base, and the segment between their germline ends measures 15 bases. CDR1 MNHNS and CDR2 SASEGT are derived from the germline V gene. This clone has only a few counts. Its antigen is currently not known. Base qualities were left out, and no much larger clone turns up one base away. The library came from the immunoSEQ multiplex PCR assay. Here the immuneACCESS table is served through TCRdb, limited to in-frame sequences with V and J called. Missing clones are a known gap in these copies; in checked studies unresolved V genes cover under half, and the rest lacks a known reason. A total of about 380,000 clones appear in this sample, around 95% of them only once. 0.02% of the sample goes to the ten largest clones.

This TCR came from a human donor. Rearrangement joined TRBV6-1 to TRBJ1-1; possibly the D gene is TRBD1, per 5 matching bases. The sample comprised thymocytes. The DNA sequence follows: TGTGCCAGCAGTGAGTCCTACCGGGACCGGAACACTGAAGCTTTCTTT. Its protein reads: CASSESYRDRNTEAFF.